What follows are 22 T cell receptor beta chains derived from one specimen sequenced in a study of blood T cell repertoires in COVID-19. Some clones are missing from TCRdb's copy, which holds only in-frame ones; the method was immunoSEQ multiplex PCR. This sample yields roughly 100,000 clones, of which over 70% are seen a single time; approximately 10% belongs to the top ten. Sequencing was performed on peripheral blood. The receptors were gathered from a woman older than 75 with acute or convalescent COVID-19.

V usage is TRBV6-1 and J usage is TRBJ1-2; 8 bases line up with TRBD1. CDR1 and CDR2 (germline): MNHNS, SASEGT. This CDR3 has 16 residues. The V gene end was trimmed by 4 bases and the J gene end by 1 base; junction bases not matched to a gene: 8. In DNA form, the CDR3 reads TGTGCCAGCAGTGGTAACGCAGGGGGCCTTAACTATGGCTACACCTTC. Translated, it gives CASSGNAGGLNYGYTF.

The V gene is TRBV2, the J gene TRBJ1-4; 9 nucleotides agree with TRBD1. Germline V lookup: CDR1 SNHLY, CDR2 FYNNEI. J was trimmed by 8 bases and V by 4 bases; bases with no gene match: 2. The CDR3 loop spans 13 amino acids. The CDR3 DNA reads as TGTGCCAGCAGTGCGGGACAGGGAGAAAAACTGTTTTTT. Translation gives CASSAGQGEKLFF.

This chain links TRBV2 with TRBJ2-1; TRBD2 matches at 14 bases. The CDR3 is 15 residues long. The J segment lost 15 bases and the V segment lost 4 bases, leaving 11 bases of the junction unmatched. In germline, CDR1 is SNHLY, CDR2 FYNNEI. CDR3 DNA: TGTGCCAGCAGTGTAATAAGGACTAGCGGGAGGACGCCGTTCTTC. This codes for CASSVIRTSGRTPFF. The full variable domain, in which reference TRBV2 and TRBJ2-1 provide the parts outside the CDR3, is EPEVTQTPSHQVTQMGQEVILRCVPISNHLYFYWYRQILGQKVEFLVSFYNNEISEKSEIFDDQFSVERPDGSNFTLKIRSTKLEDSAMYFCASSVIRTSGRTPFFGPGTRLTVL.

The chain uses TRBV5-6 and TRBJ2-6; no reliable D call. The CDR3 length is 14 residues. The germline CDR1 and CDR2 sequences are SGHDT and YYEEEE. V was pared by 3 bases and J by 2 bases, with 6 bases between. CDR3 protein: CASSSFAGANVLTF. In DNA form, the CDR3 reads TGTGCCAGCAGCTCTTTCGCTGGGGCCAACGTCCTGACTTTC.

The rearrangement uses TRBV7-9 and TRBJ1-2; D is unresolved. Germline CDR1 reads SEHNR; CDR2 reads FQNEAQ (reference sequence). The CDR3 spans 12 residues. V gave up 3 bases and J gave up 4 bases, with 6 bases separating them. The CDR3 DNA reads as TGTGCCAGCAGCTTTGAGTCCTATGGCTACACCTTC. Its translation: CASSFESYGYTF.

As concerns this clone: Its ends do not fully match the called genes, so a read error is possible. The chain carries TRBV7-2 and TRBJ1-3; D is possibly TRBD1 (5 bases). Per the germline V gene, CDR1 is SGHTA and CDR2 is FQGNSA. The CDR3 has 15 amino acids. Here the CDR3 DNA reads TGTGCCAGCAGCTTATGGGGCACAGCTGGGAACACCATATATTTT. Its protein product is CASSLWGTAGNTIYF. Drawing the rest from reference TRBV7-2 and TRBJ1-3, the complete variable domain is GAGVSQSPSNKVTEKGKDVELRCDPISGHTALYWYRQSLGQGLEFLIYFQGNSAPDKSGLPSDRFSAERTGGSVSTLTIQRTQQEDSAVYLCASSLWGTAGNTIYFGEGSWLTVV.

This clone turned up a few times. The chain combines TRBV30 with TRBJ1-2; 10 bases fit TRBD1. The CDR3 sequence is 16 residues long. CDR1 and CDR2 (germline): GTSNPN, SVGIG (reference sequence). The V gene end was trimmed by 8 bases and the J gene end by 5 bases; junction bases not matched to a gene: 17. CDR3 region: CAKRGDRGVYWYGYTF. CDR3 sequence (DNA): TGTGCCAAAAGGGGGGACAGGGGCGTATATTGGTATGGCTACACCTTC.

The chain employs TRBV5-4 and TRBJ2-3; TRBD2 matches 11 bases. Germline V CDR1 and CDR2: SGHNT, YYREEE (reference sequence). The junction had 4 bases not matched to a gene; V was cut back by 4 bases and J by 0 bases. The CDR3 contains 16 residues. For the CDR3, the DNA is TGTGCCAGCAGCCCGCGACTAGCGGGGAGCACAGATACGCAGTATTTT. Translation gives CASSPRLAGSTDTQYF.

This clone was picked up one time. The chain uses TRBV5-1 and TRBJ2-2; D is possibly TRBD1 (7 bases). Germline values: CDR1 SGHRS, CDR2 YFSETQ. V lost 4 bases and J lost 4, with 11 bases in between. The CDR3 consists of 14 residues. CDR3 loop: CASSRQGGTGELFF. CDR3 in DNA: TGCGCCAGCAGCCGACAGGGAGGCACCGGGGAGCTGTTTTTT.

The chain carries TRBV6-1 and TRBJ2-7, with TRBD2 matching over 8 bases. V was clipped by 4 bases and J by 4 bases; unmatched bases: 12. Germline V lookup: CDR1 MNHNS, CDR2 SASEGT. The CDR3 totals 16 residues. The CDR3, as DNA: TGTGCCAGCAGTGCCCCGGGGGGGGACACGGATTACGAGCAGTACTTC. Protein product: CASSAPGGDTDYEQYF.

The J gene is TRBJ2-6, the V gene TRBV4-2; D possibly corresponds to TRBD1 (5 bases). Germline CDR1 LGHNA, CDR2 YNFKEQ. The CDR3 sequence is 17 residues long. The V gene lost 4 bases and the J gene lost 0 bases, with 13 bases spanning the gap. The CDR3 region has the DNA TGTGCCAGCAGCCGGGCCCAGGGAAACTCTGGGGCCAACGTCCTGACTTTC. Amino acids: CASSRAQGNSGANVLTF.

This CDR3 is CASSQGKNTEAFF. The CDR3 bases are TGTGCCAGCAGTCAGGGCAAGAACACTGAAGCTTTCTTT. The V and J genes are TRBV6-5 and TRBJ1-1; tentative D call: TRBD1 (5 bases). The CDR3 extends over 13 amino acids. The germline V and J ends were trimmed by 5 bases and 1 base, with 8 bases remaining between them. The germline V gene has CDR1 MNHEY and CDR2 SVGAGI.

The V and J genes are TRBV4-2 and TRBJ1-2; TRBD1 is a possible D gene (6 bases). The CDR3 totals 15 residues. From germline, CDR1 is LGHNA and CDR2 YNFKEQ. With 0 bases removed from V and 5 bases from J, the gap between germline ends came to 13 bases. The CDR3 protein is CASSQEGRQGYGYTF. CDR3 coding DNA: TGTGCCAGCAGCCAAGAGGGGCGCCAGGGGTATGGCTACACCTTC.

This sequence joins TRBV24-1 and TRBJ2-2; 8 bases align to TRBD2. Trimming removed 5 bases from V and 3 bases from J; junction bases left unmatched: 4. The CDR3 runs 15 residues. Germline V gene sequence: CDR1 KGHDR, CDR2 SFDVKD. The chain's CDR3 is CATSGHGGDTGELFF. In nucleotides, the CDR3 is TGTGCCACCAGTGGTCACGGGGGGGACACCGGGGAGCTGTTTTTT.

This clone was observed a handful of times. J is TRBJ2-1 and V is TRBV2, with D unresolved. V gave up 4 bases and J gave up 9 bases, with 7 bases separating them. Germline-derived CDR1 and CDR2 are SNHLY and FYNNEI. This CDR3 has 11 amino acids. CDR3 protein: CASSALSEQFF. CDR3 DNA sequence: TGTGCCAGCAGTGCTCTGAGTGAGCAGTTCTTC.

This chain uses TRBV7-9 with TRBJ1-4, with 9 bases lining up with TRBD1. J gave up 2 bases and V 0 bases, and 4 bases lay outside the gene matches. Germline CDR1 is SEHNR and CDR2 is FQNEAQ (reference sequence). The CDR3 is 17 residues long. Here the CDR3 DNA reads TGTGCCAGCAGCTTAGCTACAGGGGGCTTGACTAATGAAAAACTGTTTTTT. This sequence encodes CASSLATGGLTNEKLFF.

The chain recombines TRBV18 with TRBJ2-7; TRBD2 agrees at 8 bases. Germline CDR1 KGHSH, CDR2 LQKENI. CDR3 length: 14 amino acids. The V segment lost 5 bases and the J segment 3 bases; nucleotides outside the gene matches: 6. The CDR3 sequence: CASSSLAGYYEQYF. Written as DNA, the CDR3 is TGTGCCAGCTCATCTTTAGCGGGGTACTACGAGCAGTACTTC.

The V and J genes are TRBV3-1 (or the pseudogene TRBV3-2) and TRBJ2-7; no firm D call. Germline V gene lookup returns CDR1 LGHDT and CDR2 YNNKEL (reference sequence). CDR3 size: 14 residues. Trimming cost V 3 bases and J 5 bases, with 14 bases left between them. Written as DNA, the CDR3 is TGTGCCAGCAGCCAGAGCCTCGGTCATCACGAGCAGTACTTC. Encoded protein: CASSQSLGHHEQYF.

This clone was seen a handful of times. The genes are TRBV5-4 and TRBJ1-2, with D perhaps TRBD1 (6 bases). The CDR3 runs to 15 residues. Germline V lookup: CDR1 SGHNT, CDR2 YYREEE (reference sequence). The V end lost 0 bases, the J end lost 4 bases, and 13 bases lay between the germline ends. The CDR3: CASSLGGAGAYGYTF. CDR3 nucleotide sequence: TGTGCCAGCAGCTTGGGCGGGGCGGGGGCCTATGGCTACACCTTC.

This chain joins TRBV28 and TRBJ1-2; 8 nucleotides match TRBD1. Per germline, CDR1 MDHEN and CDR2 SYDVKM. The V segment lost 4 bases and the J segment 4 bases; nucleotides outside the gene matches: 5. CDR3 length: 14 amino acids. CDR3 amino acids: CASSSSDRVYGYTF. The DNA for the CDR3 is TGTGCCAGCAGTTCCTCGGACAGGGTCTATGGCTACACCTTC.

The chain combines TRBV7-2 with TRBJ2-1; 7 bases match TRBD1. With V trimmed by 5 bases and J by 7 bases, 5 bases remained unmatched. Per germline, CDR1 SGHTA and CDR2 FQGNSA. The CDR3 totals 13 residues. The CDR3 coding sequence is TGTGCCAGCAGCGCTCAGGGGGTGAATGAGCAGTTCTTC. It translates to CASSAQGVNEQFF.

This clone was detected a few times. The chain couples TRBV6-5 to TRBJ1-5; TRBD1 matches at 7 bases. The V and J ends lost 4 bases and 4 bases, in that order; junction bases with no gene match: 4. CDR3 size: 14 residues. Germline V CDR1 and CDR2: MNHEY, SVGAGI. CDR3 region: CASSLQGNNQPQHF. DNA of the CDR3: TGTGCCAGCAGTTTACAGGGGAATAATCAGCCCCAGCATTTT.